Presented here are 24 T cell receptor beta chains from one specimen sequenced in a study of blood T cell repertoires in COVID-19. This table comes from immunoSEQ multiplex PCR, and its TCRdb copy is limited to in-frame clones, with some not included. The table shows approximately 210,000 clones, with 80% to 85% occurring only once. Sequencing used peripheral blood. The receptor source for this set is a man aged 30 to 39 with active or convalescent COVID-19.

This clone was found many times. The CDR3, as DNA: TGTGCCAGCAGCCACCCGGGACTAGATTACAATGAGCAGTTCTTC. Amino acids: CASSHPGLDYNEQFF. This sequence joins TRBV4-2 and TRBJ2-1; 8 nucleotides align to TRBD2. V dropped 3 bases and J dropped 4; count of bases not matched to a gene: 5. Germline CDR1 LGHNA, CDR2 YNFKEQ. The CDR3 length is 15 residues.

J is TRBJ1-1 and V is TRBV6-2 or TRBV6-3; D unresolved. The V and J ends lost 6 bases and 1 base respectively, with 6 bases between them. CDR3 length: 12 amino acids. Per germline, CDR1 MNHEY and CDR2 SVGEGT. As DNA, the CDR3 is TGTGCCAGCAGCCACAAGAACACTGAAGCTTTCTTT. Translation gives CASSHKNTEAFF.

V is TRBV28 and J is TRBJ1-2, with a weak D call TRBD1 (6 bases). Trimming stripped 8 bases from V and 8 bases from J, with 18 bases between. Germline loops: CDR1 MDHEN, CDR2 SYDVKM. The CDR3 runs 13 residues. CDR3 amino acids: CASLPTGLDGYTF. As DNA, the CDR3 is TGTGCCAGCCTTCCCACAGGGTTGGACGGCTACACCTTC.

DNA for the CDR3: TGCAGCGTTGGAGCGGCTAGCGGGAGCTTTAGGTATGAGCAGTTCTTC. Translated: CSVGAASGSFRYEQFF. The chain couples TRBV29-1 to TRBJ2-1, with 10 positions matching TRBD2. Trimming took 4 bases from V and 8 from J; bases not matched to a gene: 14. The CDR3 spans 16 residues. Germline CDR1 and CDR2: SQVTM and ANQGSEA.

The J gene is TRBJ2-4, the V gene TRBV7-2, with 10 bases aligning to TRBD2. Germline V CDR1 and CDR2: SGHTA, FQGNSA. The CDR3 length is 19 residues. V lost 4 bases to trimming and J lost 6 bases; unmatched junction nucleotides: 18. The CDR3 reads CASSSAEGVAGGARNIQYF. The DNA for the CDR3 is TGTGCCAGCAGCTCCGCAGAGGGGGTAGCGGGAGGAGCTAGAAACATTCAGTACTTC.

The rearrangement links TRBV9 to TRBJ1-5; 7 bases map to TRBD1. Germline assignment: CDR1 SGDLS and CDR2 YYNGEE. V shed 4 bases, J shed 7 bases, and the junction held 8 bases outside the gene matches. This CDR3 is built from 14 residues. CDR3 in amino acids: CASSRETGRQPQHF. The CDR3 DNA reads as TGTGCCAGCAGCAGGGAGACAGGGAGGCAGCCCCAGCATTTT.

The V call is TRBV27, the J call TRBJ2-7; 14 bases align to TRBD2. The germline gives CDR1 MNHEY, CDR2 SMNVEV (reference sequence). CDR3 length: 16 amino acids. V shed 6 bases, J shed 8 bases, and the junction held 12 bases outside the gene matches. The CDR3 is CASSQTGTSGSSQQYF. In nucleotides, the CDR3 is TGTGCCAGCAGCCAGACCGGGACTAGCGGGAGTAGTCAGCAGTACTTC.

The rearrangement joins TRBV19 to TRBJ2-2, with no clear D. The V end lost 4 bases, the J end lost 0 bases, and 3 bases lay between the germline ends. The CDR3 has 13 residues. Germline V CDR1 and CDR2: LNHDA, SQIVND (reference sequence). CDR3: CASSTSNTGELFF. Written as DNA, the CDR3 is TGTGCCAGTAGTACATCGAACACCGGGGAGCTGTTTTTT.

This clone occurred many times. The rearrangement links TRBV27 to TRBJ1-2; D may be TRBD1 (6 bases). Germline V gene sequence: CDR1 MNHEY, CDR2 SMNVEV (reference sequence). Trimming pared 2 bases from V and 4 bases from J, leaving 14 bases between. There are 15 residues in the CDR3. The CDR3 DNA sequence: TGTGCCAGCAGTTTAACCAAACAGGGTTTCTATGGCTACACCTTC. It is translated as CASSLTKQGFYGYTF.

This chain uses TRBV7-2 with TRBJ1-3, with 9 bases identical to TRBD1. The ends lost 5 bases at V and 0 bases at J; junction bases unmatched: 5. The germline V gene encodes CDR1 SGHTA and CDR2 FQGNSA. CDR3 length: 16 amino acids. The CDR3 DNA reads as TGTGCCAGCAGCGACCGGGACAGGGTCTCTGGAAACACCATATATTTT. It translates to CASSDRDRVSGNTIYF.

The chain employs TRBV5-1 and TRBJ1-4; D gene ambiguous. Per germline, CDR1 SGHRS and CDR2 YFSETQ. Trimming stripped 6 bases from V and 0 bases from J, with 12 bases between. The CDR3 length is 15 residues. The CDR3 DNA reads as TGCGCCAGCACCCAACACCCTGCAACTAATGAAAAACTGTTTTTT. Protein sequence: CASTQHPATNEKLFF.

The genes are TRBV5-4 and TRBJ2-7; 10 positions match TRBD2. CDR3 length: 14 residues. V gave up 10 bases and J gave up 1 base; unmatched junction bases: 8. The germline gives CDR1 SGHNT, CDR2 YYREEE (reference sequence). The CDR3 DNA sequence: TGTGCCGTCTACTCTAGCGGGAGTTCCTACGAGCAGTACTTC. Protein: CAVYSSGSSYEQYF.

This chain joins TRBV28 and TRBJ2-3; weak D call: TRBD2 (5 bases). Trimming removed 5 bases at V and 1 base at J, with 13 bases between. CDR3 length equals 15 residues. Germline CDR1 reads MDHEN; CDR2 reads SYDVKM. The CDR3 spells CASSPPGIGTDTQYF. The CDR3 DNA sequence: TGTGCCAGCAGTCCGCCGGGAATAGGCACAGATACGCAGTATTTT.

The J gene is TRBJ1-4, the V gene TRBV27; D uncertain. V lost 5 bases, J lost 0 bases, and 19 bases lay in between. The germline CDR1 and CDR2 sequences are MNHEY and SMNVEV (reference sequence). This CDR3 comprises 18 residues. The CDR3 DNA follows: TGTGCCAGCAGTCTCCAAGAAAAACAGCACGCAACTAATGAAAAACTGTTTTTT. Its translation is CASSLQEKQHATNEKLFF.

The chain joins TRBV11-2 to TRBJ2-5; a possible D gene is TRBD2 (6 bases). The germline CDR1 and CDR2 sequences are SGHAT and FQNNGV. V gave up 2 bases and J gave up 4 bases, with 14 bases separating them. The CDR3 runs to 15 residues. The CDR3 DNA is TGTGCCAGCAGCTTAACCCGTAACGGGGGAGAGACCCAGTACTTC. Translating gives CASSLTRNGGETQYF.

This chain uses TRBV9 with TRBJ1-5; D not resolved. CDR1 and CDR2 (germline): SGDLS, YYNGEE. The CDR3 covers 14 residues. The V end was cut by 0 bases, the J end by 7 bases, with 11 bases between. This CDR3 reads CASSVAGLGQPQHF. The DNA for the CDR3 is TGTGCCAGCAGCGTAGCGGGGTTAGGACAGCCCCAGCATTTT.

The rearrangement links TRBV5-6 to TRBJ2-7, with TRBD2 identical over 7 bases. CDR1 and CDR2 from the germline V gene are SGHDT and YYEEEE. The V segment lost 0 bases and the J segment 6 bases; nucleotides outside the gene matches: 3. The CDR3 covers 13 residues. CDR3 sequence: CASSLGLAGEQYF. In DNA form, the CDR3 reads TGTGCCAGCAGCTTGGGACTAGCTGGCGAGCAGTACTTC.

Concerning this clone itself: Other DNA sequences in the same sample also yield this CDR3. The CDR3 DNA sequence: TGTGCCAGCAGTTACTCGAGAGGTTGGACTGAAGCTTTCTTT. Its protein product is CASSYSRGWTEAFF. This sequence joins TRBV6-5 and TRBJ1-1; D gene uncertain. The CDR3 contains 14 residues. Germline-derived CDR1 and CDR2 are MNHEY and SVGAGI. Trimming removed 0 bases from V and 5 bases from J, with 10 bases in between.

This chain links TRBV13 with TRBJ2-7; 8 nucleotides align to TRBD1. Germline V gene lookup returns CDR1 PRHDT and CDR2 FYEKMQ (reference sequence). Trimming removed 1 base from V and 12 bases from J; junction bases left unmatched: 8. This CDR3 is built from 13 residues. CDR3 protein: CASSLDGWTGLYF. In DNA, the CDR3 is TGTGCCAGCAGCTTAGACGGGTGGACAGGGCTGTACTTC.

The J gene is TRBJ2-5, the V gene TRBV7-6; 9 bases agree with TRBD2. Germline CDR1 reads SGHVS; CDR2 reads FNYEAQ. With 4 bases clipped from V and 5 bases from J, the junction kept 5 bases outside the gene matches. The CDR3 loop spans 14 amino acids. CDR3 DNA sequence: TGTGCCAGCAGCTCCCCTGCGGGGGGGGAGACCCAGTACTTC. Translation: CASSSPAGGETQYF.

This sequence joins TRBV7-2 and TRBJ2-5; 7 nucleotides line up with TRBD2. Losses at the gene ends were 5 bases for V and 7 bases for J; bases not matched to a gene: 10. This CDR3 is built from 14 residues. The germline CDR1 and CDR2 sequences are SGHTA and FQGNSA. The CDR3 region has the DNA TGTGCCAGCAGCGTCGATCTCAGCGGGACGACCCAGTACTTC. Translation gives CASSVDLSGTTQYF.

A remark on this clone: The junction departs from germline at one end; a sequencing error may be responsible. This chain connects TRBV6-2 or TRBV6-3 to TRBJ2-1; 10 bases match TRBD2. Germline CDR1 reads MNHEY; CDR2 reads SVGEGT. The CDR3 is 14 residues long. The CDR3 loop is CATSRGLAYNEQFF. CDR3 bases: TGTGCCACCAGTCGGGGACTAGCGTACAATGAGCAGTTCTTC.

The V call is TRBV10-3, the J call TRBJ1-1; D ambiguous. The germline V and J ends were trimmed by 5 bases and 1 base, with 8 bases remaining between them. CDR1 is ENHRY and CDR2 is SYGVKD in the germline V gene. The CDR3 has 13 amino acids. The CDR3 bases are TGTGCCATCAGTAACAGTGGGAACACTGAAGCTTTCTTT. Translating it yields CAISNSGNTEAFF.

In this sample, this clone turned up many times. V is TRBV19 and J is TRBJ2-2; D is undetermined. CDR1 LNHDA and CDR2 SQIVND come from the germline V gene (reference sequence). The V end was cut by 10 bases, the J end by 3 bases, with 18 bases between. The CDR3 runs to 15 residues. CDR3 in amino acids: CATKLQHMDTGELFF. The CDR3 nucleotides are TGTGCCACCAAACTACAACACATGGACACCGGGGAGCTGTTTTTT.